The clone carrying this T cell receptor (beta chain) has only a few counts. Its specificity is not known. CDR1 and CDR2 (germline): MNHEY, SVGEGT. CDR3 length equals 15 residues. With 4 bases clipped from V and 5 bases from J, the junction kept 6 bases outside the gene matches. Time point indicated: longitudinal time-point 2. PBMCs stored at -80 C, 2 million in total, were the source of the unsorted libraries. 5'RACE with 10-nucleotide random UMIs produced the cDNA. The output of every sequencing run, over 180 million TCR-beta sequences, came from 15-18 subjects. TCRdb fed the 5' RACE reads into MiXCR, producing one record per CDR3 protein. The profile shows about 66,000 distinct CDR3 sequences, roughly 10% of them singletons. This record belongs to a study of neurological immune-mediated disorders. Study-wide points: The most TCR clonal expansion was seen in HTLV-1-associated myelopathy, and the least was seen in multiple sclerosis, which fell below healthy controls.

This TCR came from a man in his thirties or forties in good health. The sequenced sample consisted of PBMCs. The rearrangement uses TRBV6-2 or TRBV6-3 and TRBJ2-1; 9 bases line up with TRBD2. CDR3 bases: TGTGCCAGCAGTTCTGGGACTAGCCGTAACAATGAGCAGTTCTTC. Translation gives CASSSGTSRNNEQFF.